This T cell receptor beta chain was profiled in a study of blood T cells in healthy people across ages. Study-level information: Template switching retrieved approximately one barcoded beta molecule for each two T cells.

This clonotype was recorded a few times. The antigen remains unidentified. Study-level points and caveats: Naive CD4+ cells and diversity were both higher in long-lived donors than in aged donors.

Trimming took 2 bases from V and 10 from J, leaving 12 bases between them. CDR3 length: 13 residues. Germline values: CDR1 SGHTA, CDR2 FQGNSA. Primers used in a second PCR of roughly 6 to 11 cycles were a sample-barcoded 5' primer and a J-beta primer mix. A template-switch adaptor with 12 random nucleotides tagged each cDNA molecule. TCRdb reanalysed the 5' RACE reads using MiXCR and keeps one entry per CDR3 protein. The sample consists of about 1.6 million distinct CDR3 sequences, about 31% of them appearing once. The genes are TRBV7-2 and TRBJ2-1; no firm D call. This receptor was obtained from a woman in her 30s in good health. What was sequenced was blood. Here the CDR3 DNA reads TGTGCCAGCAGCTTAAGGTCGACTGCGGAGCAGTTCTTC. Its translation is CASSLRSTAEQFF.